The 8 T cell receptor beta chains below were found in one sample sequenced in a study of blood T cell repertoires in COVID-19. Repertoires were generated with immunoSEQ multiplex PCR, while TCRdb's copy carries only in-frame clones and drops some. The sample comprises 60,000 to 85,000 clones, more than 75% of which are singletons, and roughly 12% rests with the top ten. Sequencing was done on a sample of peripheral blood. Every receptor here comes from a human donor in a cohort sampled during active COVID-19.

The V call is TRBV9, the J call TRBJ1-1, with 11 nucleotides matching TRBD1. Germline lookup yields CDR1 SGDLS and CDR2 YYNGEE. The CDR3 sequence is 14 residues long. With 4 bases clipped from V and 7 bases from J, the junction kept 6 bases outside the gene matches. The CDR3 nucleotides read TGTGCCAGCAGCCCGGACAGGGGGCGCGTTGAAGCTTTCTTT. Translation gives CASSPDRGRVEAFF.

The V gene is TRBV28, the J gene TRBJ1-1, with D perhaps matching TRBD1 (6 bases). V lost 1 base and J 8 bases, leaving 11 bases between the germline ends. This CDR3 is built from 13 residues. In germline, CDR1 is MDHEN, CDR2 SYDVKM. The CDR3 nucleotides are TGTGCCAGCAGTTTATTTAGTGGGACAGAAGCTTTCTTT. Amino acids: CASSLFSGTEAFF.

The chain joins TRBV28 to TRBJ1-1; the D gene is possibly TRBD1 (6 bases). V lost 6 bases, J lost 1 base, and 12 bases lay in between. The CDR3 contains 14 residues. The germline V gene encodes CDR1 MDHEN and CDR2 SYDVKM. For the CDR3, the DNA is TGTGCCAGCAGCTTGAGGGGGGGGAACACTGAAGCTTTCTTT. Translation: CASSLRGGNTEAFF.

V and J are TRBV5-1 and TRBJ1-1, with D perhaps TRBD1 (5 bases). Germline CDR1 SGHRS, CDR2 YFSETQ. V was pared by 2 bases and J by 0 bases, with 17 bases between. CDR3 size: 17 residues. This CDR3 is CASSFQPRTTMNTEAFF. CDR3 nucleotides: TGCGCCAGCAGCTTCCAACCCCGGACAACCATGAACACTGAAGCTTTCTTT.

V is TRBV27 and J is TRBJ2-7, with 7 bases matching TRBD1. The CDR3 length is 12 residues. CDR1 is MNHEY and CDR2 is SMNVEV in the germline V gene (reference sequence). The V segment lost 3 bases and the J segment 6 bases; nucleotides outside the gene matches: 2. CDR3 DNA: TGTGCCAGCAGTTTGTCAGGGGGCGAGCAGTACTTC. Its protein product is CASSLSGGEQYF.

V usage is TRBV6-5 and J usage is TRBJ2-2; tentative D call: TRBD1 (5 bases). In germline, CDR1 is MNHEY, CDR2 SVGAGI. The CDR3 extends over 15 amino acids. Trimming took 6 bases from V and 4 from J, leaving 15 bases between them. This CDR3 reads CASSNLDSLTGELFF. Here the CDR3 DNA reads TGTGCCAGCAGCAACCTCGACAGCCTCACCGGGGAGCTGTTTTTT.

The chain has TRBV30 and TRBJ1-5; D possibly corresponds to TRBD1 (6 bases). V lost 4 bases to trimming and J lost 0 bases, with 19 bases between them. The CDR3 consists of 17 residues. CDR1 and CDR2 (germline): GTSNPN, SVGIG (reference sequence). This CDR3 reads CAWTALDSSYSNQPQHF. DNA for the CDR3: TGTGCCTGGACCGCTTTGGACAGTTCTTATAGCAATCAGCCCCAGCATTTT.

This clone was seen a single time. The rearrangement links TRBV7-9 to TRBJ1-6; tentatively, D is TRBD1 (5 bases). CDR3 length: 16 residues. V lost 5 bases, J lost 8 bases, and 19 bases lay in between. CDR1 is SEHNR, CDR2 FQNEAQ, per germline (reference sequence). CDR3 in amino acids: CASSTQGTLPDSPLHF. In DNA, the CDR3 is TGTGCCAGCAGCACCCAGGGAACCCTACCCGATTCACCCCTCCACTTT. Full variable domain (missing parts from reference TRBV7-9 and TRBJ1-6): DTGVSQNPRHKITKRGQNVTFRCDPISEHNRLYWYRQTLGQGPEFLTYFQNEAQLEKSRLLSDRFSAERPKGSFSTLEIQRTEQGDSAMYLCASSTQGTLPDSPLHFGNGTRLTVT.